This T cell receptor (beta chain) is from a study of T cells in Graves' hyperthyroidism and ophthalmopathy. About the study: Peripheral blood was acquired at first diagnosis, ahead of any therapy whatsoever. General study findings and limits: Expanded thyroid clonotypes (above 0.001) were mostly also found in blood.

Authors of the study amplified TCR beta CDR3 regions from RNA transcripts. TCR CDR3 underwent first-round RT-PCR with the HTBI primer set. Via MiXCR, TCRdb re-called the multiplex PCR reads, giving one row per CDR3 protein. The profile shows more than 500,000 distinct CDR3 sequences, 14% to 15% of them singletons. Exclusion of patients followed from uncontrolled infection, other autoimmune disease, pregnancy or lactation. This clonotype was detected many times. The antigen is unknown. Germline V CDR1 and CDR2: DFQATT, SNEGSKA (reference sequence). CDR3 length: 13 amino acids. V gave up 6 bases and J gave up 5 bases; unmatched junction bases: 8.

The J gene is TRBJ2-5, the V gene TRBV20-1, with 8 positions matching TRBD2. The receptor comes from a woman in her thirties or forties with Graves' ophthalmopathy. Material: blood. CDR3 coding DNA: TGCAGTGCGGCCCGGGGGGGCGAGGAGACCCAGTACTTC. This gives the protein CSAARGGEETQYF.